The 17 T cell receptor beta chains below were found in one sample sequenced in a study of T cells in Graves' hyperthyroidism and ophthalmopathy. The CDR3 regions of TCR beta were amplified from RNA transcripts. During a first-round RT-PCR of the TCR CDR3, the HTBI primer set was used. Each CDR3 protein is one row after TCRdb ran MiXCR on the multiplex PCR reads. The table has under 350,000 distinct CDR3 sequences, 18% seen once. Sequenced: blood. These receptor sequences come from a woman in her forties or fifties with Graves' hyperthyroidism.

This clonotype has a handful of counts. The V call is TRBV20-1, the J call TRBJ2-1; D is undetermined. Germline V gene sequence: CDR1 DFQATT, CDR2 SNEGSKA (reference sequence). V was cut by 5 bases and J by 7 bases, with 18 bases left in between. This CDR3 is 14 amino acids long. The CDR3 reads CSALTPMAFNEQFF. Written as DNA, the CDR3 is TGCAGTGCTCTCACCCCCATGGCCTTTAATGAGCAGTTCTTC.

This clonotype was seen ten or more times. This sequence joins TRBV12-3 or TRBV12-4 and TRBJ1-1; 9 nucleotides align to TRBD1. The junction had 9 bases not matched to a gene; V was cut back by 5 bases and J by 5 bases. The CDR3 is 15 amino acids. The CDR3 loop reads CASSSSGTGSTEAFF. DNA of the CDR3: TGTGCCAGCAGTAGCTCGGGGACAGGGAGTACTGAAGCTTTCTTT.

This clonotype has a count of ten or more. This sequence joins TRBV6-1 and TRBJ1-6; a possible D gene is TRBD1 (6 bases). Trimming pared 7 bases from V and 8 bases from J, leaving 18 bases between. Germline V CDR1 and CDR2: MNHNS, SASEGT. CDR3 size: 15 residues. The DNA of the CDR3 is TGTGCCAGCAATGGAGGGGGGCTTCGGGATTCACCCCTCCACTTT. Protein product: CASNGGGLRDSPLHF.

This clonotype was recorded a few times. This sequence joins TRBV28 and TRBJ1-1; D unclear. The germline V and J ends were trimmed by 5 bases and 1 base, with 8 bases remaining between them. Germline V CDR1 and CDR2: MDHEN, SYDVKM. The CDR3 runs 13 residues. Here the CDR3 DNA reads TGTGCCAGCAGTACATCGGAGAACACTGAAGCTTTCTTT. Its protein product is CASSTSENTEAFF.

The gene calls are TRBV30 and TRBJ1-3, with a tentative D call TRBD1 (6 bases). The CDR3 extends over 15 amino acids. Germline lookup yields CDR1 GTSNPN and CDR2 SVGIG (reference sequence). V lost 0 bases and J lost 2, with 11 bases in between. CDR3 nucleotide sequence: TGTGCCTGGAGTGTACTGGGGGGCCCTGGAAACACCATATATTTT. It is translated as CAWSVLGGPGNTIYF.

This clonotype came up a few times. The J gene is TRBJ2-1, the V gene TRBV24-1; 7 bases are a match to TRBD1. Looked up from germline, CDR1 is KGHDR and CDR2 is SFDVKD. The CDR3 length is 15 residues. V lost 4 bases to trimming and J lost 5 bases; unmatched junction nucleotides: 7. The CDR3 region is CATSDEATGHNEQFF. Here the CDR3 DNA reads TGTGCCACCAGTGACGAGGCGACAGGGCACAATGAGCAGTTCTTC.

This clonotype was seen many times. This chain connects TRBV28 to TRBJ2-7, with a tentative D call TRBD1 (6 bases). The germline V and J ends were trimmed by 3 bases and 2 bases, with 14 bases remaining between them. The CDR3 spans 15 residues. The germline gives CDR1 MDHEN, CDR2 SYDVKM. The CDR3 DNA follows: TGTGCCAGCAGTTTCTGGACAGTTAGAACCTACGAGCAGTACTTC. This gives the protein CASSFWTVRTYEQYF.

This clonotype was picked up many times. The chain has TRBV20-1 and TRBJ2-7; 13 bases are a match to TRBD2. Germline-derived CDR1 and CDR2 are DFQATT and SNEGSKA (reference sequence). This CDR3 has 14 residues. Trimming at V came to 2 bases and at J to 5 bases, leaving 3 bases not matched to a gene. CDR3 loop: CSARRLAGGDEQYF. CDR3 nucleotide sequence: TGCAGTGCTAGACGACTAGCGGGAGGCGACGAGCAGTACTTC.

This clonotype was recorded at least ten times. The CDR3 is CASSEAARETQYF. CDR3 in DNA: TGTGCCAGCAGTGAGGCGGCTAGAGAGACCCAGTACTTC. The rearrangement joins TRBV2 to TRBJ2-5; D uncertain. Between the trimmed V and J ends, which lost 3 bases and 4 bases, there was a span of 9 bases. CDR1 SNHLY and CDR2 FYNNEI come from the germline V gene. The CDR3 has 13 amino acids.

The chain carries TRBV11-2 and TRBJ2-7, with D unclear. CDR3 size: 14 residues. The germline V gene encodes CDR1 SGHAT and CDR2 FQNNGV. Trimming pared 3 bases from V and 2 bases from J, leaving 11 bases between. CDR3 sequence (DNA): TGTGCCAGCAGCTTGAACATTGGAGCCTACGAGCAGTACGTC. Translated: CASSLNIGAYEQYV.

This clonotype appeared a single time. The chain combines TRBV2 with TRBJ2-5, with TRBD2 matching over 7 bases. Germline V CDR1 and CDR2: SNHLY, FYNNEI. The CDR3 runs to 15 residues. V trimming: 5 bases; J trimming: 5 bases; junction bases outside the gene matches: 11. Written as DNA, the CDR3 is TGTGCCAGCAGTCCTCAAGTGGGGGGGTGGGAGACCCAGTACTTC. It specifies CASSPQVGGWETQYF.

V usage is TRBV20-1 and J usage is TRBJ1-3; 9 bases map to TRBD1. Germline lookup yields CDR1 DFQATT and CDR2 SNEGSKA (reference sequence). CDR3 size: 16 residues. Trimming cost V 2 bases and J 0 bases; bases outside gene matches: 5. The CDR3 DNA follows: TGCAGTGCTAGAAAGGGGACAGGGTTCTCTGGAAACACCATATATTTT. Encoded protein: CSARKGTGFSGNTIYF.

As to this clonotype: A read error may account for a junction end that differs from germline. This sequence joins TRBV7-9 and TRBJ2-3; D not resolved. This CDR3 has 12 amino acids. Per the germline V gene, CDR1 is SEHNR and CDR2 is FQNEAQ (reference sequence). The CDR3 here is CASSKSVDTQCF. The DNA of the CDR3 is TGTGCCAGCTCGAAGAGCGTCGATACGCAGTGTTTT.

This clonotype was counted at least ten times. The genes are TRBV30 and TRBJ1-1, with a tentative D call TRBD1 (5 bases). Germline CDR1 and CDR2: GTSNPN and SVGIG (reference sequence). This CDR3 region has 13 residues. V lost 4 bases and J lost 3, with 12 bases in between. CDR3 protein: CAWTEGRDTEAFF. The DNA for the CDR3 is TGTGCCTGGACGGAGGGGAGGGACACTGAAGCTTTCTTT.

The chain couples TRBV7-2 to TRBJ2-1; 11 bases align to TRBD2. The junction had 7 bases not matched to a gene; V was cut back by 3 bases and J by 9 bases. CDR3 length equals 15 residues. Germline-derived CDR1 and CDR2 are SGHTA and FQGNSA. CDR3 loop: CASSLGTSGGGEQFF. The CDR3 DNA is TGTGCCAGCAGCTTGGGGACTAGCGGAGGGGGTGAGCAGTTCTTC.

The CDR3: CASSWRNTEAFF. Here the CDR3 DNA reads TGTGCCAGCAGCTGGAGGAACACTGAAGCTTTCTTT. The chain recombines TRBV5-8 with TRBJ1-1, with no clear D. Per germline, CDR1 SGHTS and CDR2 YDEGEE. The CDR3 has 12 residues. Trimming took 3 bases from V and 1 from J, leaving 4 bases between them.

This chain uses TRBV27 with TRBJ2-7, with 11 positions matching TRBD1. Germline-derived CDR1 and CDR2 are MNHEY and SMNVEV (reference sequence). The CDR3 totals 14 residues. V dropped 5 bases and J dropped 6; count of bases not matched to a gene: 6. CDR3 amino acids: CASSLRDRGSEQYF. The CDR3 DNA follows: TGTGCCAGCAGTCTCCGGGACAGGGGGTCCGAGCAGTACTTC.